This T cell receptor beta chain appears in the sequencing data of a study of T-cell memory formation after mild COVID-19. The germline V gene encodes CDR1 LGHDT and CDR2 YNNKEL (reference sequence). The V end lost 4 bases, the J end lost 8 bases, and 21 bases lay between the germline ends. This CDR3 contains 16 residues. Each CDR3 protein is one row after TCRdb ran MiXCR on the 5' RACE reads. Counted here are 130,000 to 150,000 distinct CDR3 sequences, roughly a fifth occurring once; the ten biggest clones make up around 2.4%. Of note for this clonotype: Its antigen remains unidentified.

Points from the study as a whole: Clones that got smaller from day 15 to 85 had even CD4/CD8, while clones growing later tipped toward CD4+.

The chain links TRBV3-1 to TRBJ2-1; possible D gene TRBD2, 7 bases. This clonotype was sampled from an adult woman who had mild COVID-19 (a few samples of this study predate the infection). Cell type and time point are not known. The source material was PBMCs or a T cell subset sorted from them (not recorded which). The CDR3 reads CASSRGSGGMSYEQFF. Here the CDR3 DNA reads TGTGCCAGCAGCCGTGGCTCGGGGGGCATGTCCTATGAGCAGTTCTTC.